This T cell receptor beta chain originates from a study of shared clonotypes between healthy human individuals. This clone showed up many times. The ends were cut back, 3 bases at V and 8 bases at J, with 20 bases in the middle. The CDR3 contains 16 residues. Germline assignment: CDR1 MGHRA and CDR2 YSYEKL. The method was immunoSEQ multiplex PCR; TCRdb's version includes in-frame clones alone and lacks a portion of them. The data hold over 700,000 clones, with just under 75% observed a single time. The specimen was memory CD4+ T cells sorted from blood. Subset given: CD45RA-negative fraction. The TCR comes from a woman in her thirties in good health. V is TRBV4-1 and J is TRBJ2-1; a possible D gene is TRBD2 (6 bases). The DNA for the CDR3 is TGCGCCAGCAGCCATTTCCGGGACTTCAGGTTCGATGAGCAGTTCTTC. It encodes CASSHFRDFRFDEQFF.